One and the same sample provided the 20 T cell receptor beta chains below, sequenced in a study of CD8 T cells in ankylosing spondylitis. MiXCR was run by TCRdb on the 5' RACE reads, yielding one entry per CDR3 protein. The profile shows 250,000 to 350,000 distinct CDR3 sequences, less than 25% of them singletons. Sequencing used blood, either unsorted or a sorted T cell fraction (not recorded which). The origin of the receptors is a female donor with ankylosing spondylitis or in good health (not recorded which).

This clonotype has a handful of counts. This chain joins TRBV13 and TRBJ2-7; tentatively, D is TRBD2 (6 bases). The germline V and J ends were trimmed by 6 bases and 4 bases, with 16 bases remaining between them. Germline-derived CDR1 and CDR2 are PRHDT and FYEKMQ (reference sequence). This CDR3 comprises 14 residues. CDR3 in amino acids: CASSPERVPYEQYF. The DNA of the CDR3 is TGTGCCAGCAGTCCCGAGCGGGTTCCGTACGAGCAGTACTTC.

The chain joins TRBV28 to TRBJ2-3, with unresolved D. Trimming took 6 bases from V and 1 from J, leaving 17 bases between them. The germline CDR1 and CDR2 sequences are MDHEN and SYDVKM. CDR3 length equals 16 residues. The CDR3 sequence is CASRPRRSIGTDTQYF. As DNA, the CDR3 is TGTGCCAGCAGGCCCCGACGATCTATTGGCACAGATACGCAGTATTTT.

In nucleotides, the CDR3 is TGCAGCGTTGAGGGACAGGGCCTTAACTATGGCTACACCTTC. Translated, it gives CSVEGQGLNYGYTF. The chain joins TRBV29-1 to TRBJ1-2; 9 bases fit TRBD1. Germline trimming cut 3 bases from V and 1 base from J; bases unmatched to any gene: 3. Germline CDR1 and CDR2: SQVTM and ANQGSEA. This CDR3 region has 14 residues.

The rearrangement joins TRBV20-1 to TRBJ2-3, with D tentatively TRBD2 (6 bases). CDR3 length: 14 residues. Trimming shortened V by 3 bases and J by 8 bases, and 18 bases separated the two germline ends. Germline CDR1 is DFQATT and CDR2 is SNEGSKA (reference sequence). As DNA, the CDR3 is TGCAGTGCTAGGACCCCGGGAGCTGGGGGTACGCAGTATTTT. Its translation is CSARTPGAGGTQYF.

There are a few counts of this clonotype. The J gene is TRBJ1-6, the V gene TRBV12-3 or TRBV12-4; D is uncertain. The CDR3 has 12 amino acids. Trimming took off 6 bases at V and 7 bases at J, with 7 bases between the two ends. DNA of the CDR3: TGTGCCAGCAGCGGCGACAATTCACCCCTCCACTTT. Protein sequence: CASSGDNSPLHF.

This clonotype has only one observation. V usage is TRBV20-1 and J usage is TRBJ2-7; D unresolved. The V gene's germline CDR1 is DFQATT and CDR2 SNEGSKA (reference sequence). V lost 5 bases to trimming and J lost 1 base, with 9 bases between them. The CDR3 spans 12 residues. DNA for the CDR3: TGCAGTGCTGCATCGGAGTCCTACGAGCAGTACTTC. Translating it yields CSAASESYEQYF.

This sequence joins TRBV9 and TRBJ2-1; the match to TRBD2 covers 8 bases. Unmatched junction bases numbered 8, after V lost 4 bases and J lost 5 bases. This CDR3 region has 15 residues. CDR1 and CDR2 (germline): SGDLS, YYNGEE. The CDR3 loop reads CASSRGPLADNEQFF. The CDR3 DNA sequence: TGTGCCAGCAGCCGAGGCCCACTAGCGGACAATGAGCAGTTCTTC.

The CDR3 sequence is CASSPRRDTGPQHF. The CDR3 DNA sequence: TGTGCCAGCAGTCCTCGCCGGGACACGGGCCCCCAGCATTTT. The chain combines TRBV3-1 with TRBJ1-5, with a possible D match to TRBD1 (6 bases). The CDR3 is 14 residues long. Trimming took off 6 bases at V and 10 bases at J, with 19 bases between the two ends. Germline values: CDR1 LGHDT, CDR2 YNNKEL (reference sequence).

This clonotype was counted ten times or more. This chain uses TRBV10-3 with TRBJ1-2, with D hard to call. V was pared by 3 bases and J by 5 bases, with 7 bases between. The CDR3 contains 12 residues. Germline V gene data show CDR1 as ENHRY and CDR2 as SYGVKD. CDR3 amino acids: CAISDSAYGYTF. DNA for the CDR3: TGTGCCATCAGTGACAGCGCTTATGGCTACACCTTC.

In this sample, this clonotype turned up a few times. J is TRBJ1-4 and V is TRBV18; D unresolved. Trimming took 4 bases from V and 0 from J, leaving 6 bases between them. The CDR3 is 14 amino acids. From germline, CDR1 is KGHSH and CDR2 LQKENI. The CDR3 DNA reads TGTGCCAGCTCACGCACAGCAACTAATGAAAAACTGTTTTTT. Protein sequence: CASSRTATNEKLFF.

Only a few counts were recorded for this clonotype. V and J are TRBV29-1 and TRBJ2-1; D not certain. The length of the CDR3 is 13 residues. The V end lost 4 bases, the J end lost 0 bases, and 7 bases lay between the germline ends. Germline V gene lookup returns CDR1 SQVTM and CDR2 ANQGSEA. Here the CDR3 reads CSVVRSSYNEQFF. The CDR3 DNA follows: TGCAGCGTTGTCAGGAGCTCCTACAATGAGCAGTTCTTC.

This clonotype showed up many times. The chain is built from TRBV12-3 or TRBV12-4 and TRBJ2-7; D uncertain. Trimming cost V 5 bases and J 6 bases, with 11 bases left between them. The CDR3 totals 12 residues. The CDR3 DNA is TGTGCCAGCAGTCCCGCACTTTCCGAGCAGTACTTC. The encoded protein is CASSPALSEQYF.

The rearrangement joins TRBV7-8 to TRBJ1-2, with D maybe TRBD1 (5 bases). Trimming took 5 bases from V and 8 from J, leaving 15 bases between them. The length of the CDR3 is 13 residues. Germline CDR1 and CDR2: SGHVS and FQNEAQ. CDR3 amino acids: CASSTSGPWGYTF. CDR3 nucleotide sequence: TGTGCCAGCAGCACATCAGGGCCTTGGGGCTACACCTTC.

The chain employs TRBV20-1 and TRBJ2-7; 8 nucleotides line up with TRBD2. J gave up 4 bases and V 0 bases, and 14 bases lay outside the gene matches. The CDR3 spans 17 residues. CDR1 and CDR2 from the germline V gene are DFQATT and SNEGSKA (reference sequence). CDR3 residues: CSARDPRGGSGVYEQYF. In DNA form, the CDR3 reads TGCAGTGCTAGAGACCCCCGTGGGGGTAGCGGGGTGTACGAGCAGTACTTC.

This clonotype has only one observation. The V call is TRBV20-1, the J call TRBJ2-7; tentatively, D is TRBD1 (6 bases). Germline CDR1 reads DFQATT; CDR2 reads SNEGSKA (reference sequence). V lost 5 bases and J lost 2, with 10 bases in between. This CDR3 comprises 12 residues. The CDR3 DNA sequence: TGCAGTGCTGTTACAGGGCCCTACGAGCAGTACTTC. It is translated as CSAVTGPYEQYF.

This chain's CDR3 is CASSLAQRGASGNTIYF. DNA for the CDR3: TGTGCCAGCAGCCTAGCGCAGAGGGGCGCCTCTGGAAACACCATATATTTT. This sequence joins TRBV3-1 and TRBJ1-3, with D tentatively TRBD1 (5 bases). The germline CDR1 and CDR2 sequences are LGHDT and YNNKEL (reference sequence). V shed 4 bases and J shed 0 bases, with 16 bases lying between them. The CDR3 has 17 residues.

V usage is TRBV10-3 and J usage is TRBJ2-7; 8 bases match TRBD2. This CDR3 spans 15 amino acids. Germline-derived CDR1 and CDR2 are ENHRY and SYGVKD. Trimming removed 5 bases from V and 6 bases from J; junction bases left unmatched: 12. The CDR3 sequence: CAISHSGKRTSEQYF. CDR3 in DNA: TGTGCCATCAGTCATAGCGGGAAGAGGACCAGCGAGCAGTACTTC.

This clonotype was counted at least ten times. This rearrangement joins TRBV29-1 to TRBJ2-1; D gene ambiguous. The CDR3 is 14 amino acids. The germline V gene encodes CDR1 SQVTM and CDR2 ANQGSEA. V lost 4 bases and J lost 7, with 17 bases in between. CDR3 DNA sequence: TGCAGCGTTGCCCGTCTTCAAGCGAGGAATGAGCAGTTCTTC. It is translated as CSVARLQARNEQFF.

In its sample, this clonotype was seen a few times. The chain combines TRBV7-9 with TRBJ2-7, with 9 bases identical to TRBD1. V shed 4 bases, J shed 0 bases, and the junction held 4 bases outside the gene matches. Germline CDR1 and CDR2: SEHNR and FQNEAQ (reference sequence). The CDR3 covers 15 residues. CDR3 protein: CASSSTTGGSYEQYF. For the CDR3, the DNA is TGTGCCAGCAGCTCCACGACAGGGGGCTCCTACGAGCAGTACTTC. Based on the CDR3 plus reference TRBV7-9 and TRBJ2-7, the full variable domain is DTGVSQNPRHKITKRGQNVTFRCDPISEHNRLYWYRQTLGQGPEFLTYFQNEAQLEKSRLLSDRFSAERPKGSFSTLEIQRTEQGDSAMYLCASSSTTGGSYEQYFGPGTRLTVT.

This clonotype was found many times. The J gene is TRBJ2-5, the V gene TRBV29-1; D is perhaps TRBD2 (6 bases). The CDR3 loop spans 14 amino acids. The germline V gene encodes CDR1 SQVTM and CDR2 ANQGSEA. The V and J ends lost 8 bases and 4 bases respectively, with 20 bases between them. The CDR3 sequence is CSSRDPGARETQYF. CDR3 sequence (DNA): TGCAGCTCGCGGGACCCCGGGGCAAGAGAGACCCAGTACTTC.